This entry lists 27 T cell receptor beta chains sequenced from one sample in a study of PD-1 blockade in classical Hodgkin lymphoma. Data came from immunoSEQ multiplex PCR; TCRdb stores just in-frame clones and leaves some out. The top ten clones hold roughly 40% of a sample with around 20,000 clones, 75% to 85% of them seen once. In every patient, relapse followed autologous stem cell transplantation, while exposure to brentuximab vedotin differed. The sample consisted of peripheral blood mononuclear cells (PBMCs), taken before the second cycle of nivolumab. The receptor source for this set is a human donor with classical Hodgkin lymphoma.

The chain recombines TRBV11-3 with TRBJ2-5; 7 bases are shared with TRBD2. Looked up from germline, CDR1 is SGHNT and CDR2 is YENEEA. The CDR3 length is 14 residues. V lost 1 base and J lost 5; bases outside the gene matches: 4. The CDR3 nucleotides read TGTGCCAGCAGCTTAGTCGGCGGGAGCGAGACCCAGTACTTC. It is translated as CASSLVGGSETQYF.

This chain joins TRBV30 and TRBJ2-5; the match to TRBD2 covers 10 bases. The V gene's germline CDR1 is GTSNPN and CDR2 SVGIG (reference sequence). This CDR3 is built from 19 residues. V dropped 2 bases and J dropped 2; count of bases not matched to a gene: 17. The CDR3 DNA reads as TGTGCCTGGAGTCCAAAGATTAGGACTAGCGGATTCTTACAAGAGACCCAGTACTTC. This encodes CAWSPKIRTSGFLQETQYF.

This clone was observed once. The CDR3, as DNA: TGTGCCAGCAGCCGGCTCGAGGTCTCCTATGGCTACACCTTC. This codes for CASSRLEVSYGYTF. The chain combines TRBV7-9 with TRBJ1-2; D remains unclear. CDR1 and CDR2 from the germline V gene are SEHNR and FQNEAQ (reference sequence). The V end was cut by 5 bases, the J end by 4 bases, with 14 bases between. CDR3 length: 14 residues. The full variable domain, in which reference TRBV7-9 and TRBJ1-2 provide the parts outside the CDR3, is DTGVSQNPRHKITKRGQNVTFRCDPISEHNRLYWYRQTLGQGPEFLTYFQNEAQLEKSRLLSDRFSAERPKGSFSTLEIQRTEQGDSAMYLCASSRLEVSYGYTFGSGTRLTVV.

The rearrangement uses TRBV9 and TRBJ1-6; a possible D gene is TRBD1 (5 bases). The CDR3 spans 15 residues. Trimming left V 3 bases short and J 13 bases short, with 20 bases between. Germline V lookup: CDR1 SGDLS, CDR2 YYNGEE. CDR3 protein: CASSGGVGRVEPLHF. CDR3 in DNA: TGTGCCAGCAGCGGGGGGGTTGGTCGTGTTGAGCCCCTCCACTTT.

The chain uses TRBV19 and TRBJ2-7; D is perhaps TRBD1 (5 bases). The CDR3 is 13 amino acids. Germline CDR1 reads LNHDA; CDR2 reads SQIVND (reference sequence). V was trimmed by 5 bases and J by 6 bases, leaving 14 bases between them. CDR3 sequence (DNA): TGTGCCAGTAGTGAATCAGGGCTGCGCGAGCAGTACTTC. Translating gives CASSESGLREQYF.

The rearrangement joins TRBV7-9 to TRBJ1-2, with a possible D match to TRBD1 (5 bases). The ends were cut back, 5 bases at V and 8 bases at J, with 15 bases in the middle. CDR1 and CDR2 from the germline V gene are SEHNR and FQNEAQ (reference sequence). The CDR3 has 13 residues. The CDR3 DNA is TGTGCCAGCAGCCTAGGGGTTGAAAAGGGCTACACCTTC. It is translated as CASSLGVEKGYTF.

The rearrangement uses TRBV12-5 and TRBJ2-5, with D hard to call. In germline, CDR1 is LGHNT, CDR2 FRNRAP. The V and J ends lost 5 bases and 5 bases respectively, with 9 bases between them. The CDR3 has 12 residues. CDR3 in DNA: TGTGCTAGTGGTGTGGATGGGGAGACCCAGTACTTC. Amino acid sequence: CASGVDGETQYF.

CDR3 sequence: CASSIELQGERDQPQHF. In DNA, the CDR3 is TGTGCCAGTAGTATAGAGCTACAGGGTGAAAGGGATCAGCCCCAGCATTTT. The chain combines TRBV19 with TRBJ1-5; D may be TRBD1 (6 bases). Trimming removed 0 bases from V and 5 bases from J, with 17 bases in between. The CDR3 consists of 17 residues. The germline V gene has CDR1 LNHDA and CDR2 SQIVND (reference sequence).

The CDR3 loop reads CASSIDQFSGQGDTQYF. In nucleotides, the CDR3 is TGTGCCAGTAGTATAGACCAATTTAGCGGACAGGGAGATACGCAGTATTTT. The V gene is TRBV19, the J gene TRBJ2-3; 8 positions match TRBD1. With V trimmed by 0 bases and J by 5 bases, 10 bases remained unmatched. CDR3 size: 17 residues. Germline V gene lookup returns CDR1 LNHDA and CDR2 SQIVND (reference sequence). The variable domain in full, completed from reference TRBV19 and TRBJ2-3, reads DGGITQSPKYLFRKEGQNVTLSCEQNLNHDAMYWYRQDPGQGLRLIYYSQIVNDFQKGDIAEGYSVSREKKESFPLTVTSAQKNPTAFYLCASSIDQFSGQGDTQYFGPGTRLTVL.

V gene TRBV27 combines with J gene TRBJ2-1, with 11 bases that match TRBD2. There are 15 residues in the CDR3. The V gene's germline CDR1 is MNHEY and CDR2 SMNVEV (reference sequence). V was pared by 2 bases and J by 8 bases, with 5 bases of the junction left unmatched. CDR3 sequence reads: CASSLRTSGSHEQFF. The CDR3 nucleotides read TGTGCCAGCAGTTTACGCACTAGCGGGAGTCATGAGCAGTTCTTC.

The chain joins TRBV10-3 to TRBJ2-3, with TRBD2 identical over 8 bases. Germline V gene data show CDR1 as ENHRY and CDR2 as SYGVKD. The J segment lost 4 bases and the V segment lost 10 bases, leaving 10 bases of the junction unmatched. CDR3 length: 14 amino acids. CDR3 DNA: TGTGCCACAGAGACTAGCGCGGGGGCAGATACGCAGTATTTT. Translating it yields CATETSAGADTQYF.

This clone was observed a handful of times. The chain joins TRBV14 to TRBJ1-1; D is ambiguous. Germline CDR1 SGHDN, CDR2 FVKESK. Trimming left V 2 bases short and J 9 bases short, with 13 bases between. The CDR3 loop spans 13 amino acids. CDR3 sequence reads: CASSQPGSQKAFF. The CDR3 DNA is TGTGCCAGCAGCCAACCCGGGTCCCAGAAAGCTTTCTTT. The full variable domain, completed using reference TRBV14 and TRBJ1-1, is EAGVTQFPSHSVIEKGQTVTLRCDPISGHDNLYWYRRVMGKEIKFLLHFVKESKQDESGMPNNRFLAERTGGTYSTLKVQPAELEDSGVYFCASSQPGSQKAFFGQGTRLTVV.

This clone has only a few counts. The V call is TRBV14, the J call TRBJ2-7, with D unresolved. Per the germline V gene, CDR1 is SGHDN and CDR2 is FVKESK. V gave up 5 bases and J gave up 2 bases, with 7 bases separating them. The CDR3 runs to 12 residues. The CDR3 DNA reads TGTGCCAGCAGCGGAGAGACCTACGAGCAGTACTTC. This encodes CASSGETYEQYF.

The chain uses TRBV6-5 and TRBJ1-2, with 7 bases aligning to TRBD1. The CDR3 runs 14 residues. The V segment lost 5 bases and the J segment 6 bases; nucleotides outside the gene matches: 9. The germline gives CDR1 MNHEY, CDR2 SVGAGI. In nucleotides, the CDR3 is TGTGCCAGCAGTGTAGGGGGCTCCCCTCATGGCTACACCTTC. The encoded protein is CASSVGGSPHGYTF.

The V and J genes are TRBV4-2 and TRBJ2-1, with D possibly matching TRBD1 (6 bases). V lost 1 base and J 3 bases, leaving 13 bases between the germline ends. The CDR3 sequence is 16 residues long. CDR1 LGHNA and CDR2 YNFKEQ come from the germline V gene. The CDR3 spells CASSQVGDRFYNEQFF. The CDR3 nucleotides are TGTGCCAGCAGCCAAGTTGGAGACAGGTTCTACAATGAGCAGTTCTTC.

The rearrangement joins TRBV30 to TRBJ1-1; D is unresolved. The CDR3 totals 13 residues. V shed 2 bases and J shed 6 bases, with 13 bases lying between them. Germline V CDR1 and CDR2: GTSNPN, SVGIG (reference sequence). CDR3 coding DNA: TGTGCCTGGAGTACGGCTGCAGACTCTGAAGCTTTCTTT. This gives the protein CAWSTAADSEAFF.

The chain links TRBV5-4 to TRBJ2-7; D remains ambiguous. V lost 3 bases and J lost 6, with 10 bases in between. This CDR3 spans 12 amino acids. CDR1 and CDR2 (germline): SGHNT, YYREEE (reference sequence). CDR3 in amino acids: CASSSIFGEQYF. The CDR3 DNA reads TGTGCCAGCAGCTCCATTTTCGGCGAGCAGTACTTC.

This clone came up a few times. The sample holds other DNA sequences that translate to the same CDR3. The gene calls are TRBV5-1 and TRBJ1-5; weak D call: TRBD1 (5 bases). V was trimmed by 0 bases and J by 1 base, leaving 8 bases between them. Germline V gives CDR1 SGHRS, CDR2 YFSETQ. The CDR3 runs to 15 residues. The CDR3 DNA reads as TGCGCCAGCAGCTTGGTCGGGGGAAGCAATCAGCCCCAGCATTTT. This gives the protein CASSLVGGSNQPQHF.

This clone showed up just a few times. The chain employs TRBV7-8 and TRBJ2-4, with D perhaps given as TRBD1 or TRBD2 (5 bases each). Looked up from germline, CDR1 is SGHVS and CDR2 is FQNEAQ. The CDR3 has 16 residues. V was clipped by 0 bases and J by 3 bases, with 12 bases between them. This chain's CDR3 is CASSLAGASGKNIQYF. The CDR3 DNA sequence: TGTGCCAGCAGCTTAGCCGGGGCGAGCGGCAAAAACATTCAGTACTTC.

This rearrangement joins TRBV20-1 to TRBJ2-7, with D hard to call. Germline CDR1 reads DFQATT; CDR2 reads SNEGSKA (reference sequence). The V and J ends lost 6 bases and 6 bases respectively, with 12 bases between them. This CDR3 is built from 11 residues. The CDR3 nucleotides read TGCAGTGCCCCAAAGGGCTTCGAGCAGTACTTC. It specifies CSAPKGFEQYF.

V is TRBV4-1 and J is TRBJ1-5; 10 nucleotides agree with TRBD1. With 0 bases clipped from V and 5 bases from J, the junction kept 13 bases outside the gene matches. This CDR3 is built from 19 residues. CDR1 MGHRA and CDR2 YSYEKL come from the germline V gene. The CDR3 spells CASSQDGPGQGWKDQPQHF. The CDR3 DNA is TGCGCCAGCAGCCAAGATGGGCCGGGACAGGGGTGGAAGGATCAGCCCCAGCATTTT.

The chain combines TRBV6-1 with TRBJ2-3; 14 positions agree with TRBD2. The CDR3 covers 20 residues. Losses at the gene ends were 1 base for V and 6 bases for J; bases not matched to a gene: 15. Germline CDR1 and CDR2: MNHNS and SASEGT. CDR3 DNA sequence: TGTGCCAGCAGTGAAGTCGGGCAGGTGGGACTAGCGGGGGCCTTTGATACGCAGTATTTT. As protein: CASSEVGQVGLAGAFDTQYF.

This chain uses TRBV19 with TRBJ2-5; TRBD2 matches at 8 bases. V dropped 5 bases and J dropped 0; count of bases not matched to a gene: 8. The CDR3 loop spans 16 amino acids. The germline V gene encodes CDR1 LNHDA and CDR2 SQIVND (reference sequence). CDR3 sequence reads: CASSPLRGAYQETQYF. The CDR3 nucleotides read TGTGCCAGTAGTCCTTTGCGGGGGGCGTACCAAGAGACCCAGTACTTC.

The gene calls are TRBV19 and TRBJ1-3; no clear D. This CDR3 is built from 14 residues. The germline gives CDR1 LNHDA, CDR2 SQIVND (reference sequence). V was shortened by 10 bases and J by 0 bases, with 13 bases between the two germline ends. CDR3 nucleotides: TGTGCCACCTCGGAGTCCTTCTCTGGAAACACCATATATTTT. Amino acid sequence: CATSESFSGNTIYF. Filled out from reference TRBV19 and TRBJ1-3, the complete variable domain reads DGGITQSPKYLFRKEGQNVTLSCEQNLNHDAMYWYRQDPGQGLRLIYYSQIVNDFQKGDIAEGYSVSREKKESFPLTVTSAQKNPTAFYLCATSESFSGNTIYFGEGSWLTVV.

The table lists this clone with a count of one. This chain connects TRBV30 to TRBJ1-4; 9 bases fit TRBD1. This CDR3 has 14 amino acids. Germline-derived CDR1 and CDR2 are GTSNPN and SVGIG (reference sequence). V was pared by 3 bases and J by 8 bases, with 7 bases of the junction left unmatched. CDR3 DNA: TGTGCCTGGAGCTCGGGACAGGGCCTCGAAAAACTGTTTTTT. It translates to CAWSSGQGLEKLFF.

The rearrangement joins TRBV9 to TRBJ2-3; TRBD2 agrees at 12 bases. This CDR3 has 15 residues. CDR1 is SGDLS and CDR2 is YYNGEE in the germline V gene. V trimming: 3 bases; J trimming: 4 bases; junction bases outside the gene matches: 3. CDR3 DNA sequence: TGTGCCAGCAGCGAACTAGCGGGGGGCGCAGATACGCAGTATTTT. Protein: CASSELAGGADTQYF.

The V gene is TRBV10-1, the J gene TRBJ1-2, with D unresolved. CDR3 length: 15 residues. V lost 5 bases, J lost 8 bases, and 21 bases lay in between. Germline assignment: CDR1 WNHNN and CDR2 SYGVQD (reference sequence). CDR3 loop: CASSRVRDPVGGYTF. CDR3 DNA sequence: TGCGCCAGCAGTCGGGTTCGGGATCCTGTGGGGGGCTACACCTTC.